The 12 T cell receptor beta chains below were found in one sample sequenced in a study of shared T cell receptors in the human thymus. Clones were read by immunoSEQ multiplex PCR, and TCRdb kept only the in-frame ones, dropping some. The data contain about 500,000 clones, 75% to 80% of them seen just once; the ten biggest clones take up less than 0.015%. Another study also made use of these data, one on human thymus T cells.

Sequencing was done on a sample of thymocytes. These receptors all come from a boy younger than two with a congenital heart defect.

This clone was detected once. The gene calls are TRBV28 and TRBJ2-5; a possible D gene is TRBD1 (6 bases). V was pared by 6 bases and J by 9 bases, with 20 bases between. Germline lookup yields CDR1 MDHEN and CDR2 SYDVKM. This CDR3 has 14 amino acids. CDR3 sequence: CASRLQGSRTAQYF. In DNA, the CDR3 is TGTGCCAGCAGGCTACAGGGTTCCCGTACGGCCCAGTACTTC.

This sequence joins TRBV5-1 and TRBJ2-7; 10 positions agree with TRBD2. V was pared by 6 bases and J by 3 bases, with 21 bases of the junction left unmatched. The CDR3 is 19 residues long. Looked up from germline, CDR1 is SGHRS and CDR2 is YFSETQ. In nucleotides, the CDR3 is TGCGCCAGCATTCTGGACCCCCTAGCGGGAGCCTCCTGGCACTACGAGCAGTACTTC. Protein product: CASILDPLAGASWHYEQYF.

The gene calls are TRBV25-1 and TRBJ2-7, with 8 positions matching TRBD1. With 5 bases clipped from V and 1 base from J, the junction kept 1 base outside the gene matches. The CDR3 length is 13 residues. CDR1 and CDR2 (germline): MGHDK, SYGVNS. In nucleotides, the CDR3 is TGTGCCAGCAGTCAGGGGGCTTCCTACGAGCAGTACTTC. Translating gives CASSQGASYEQYF.

This clone has just one count. The V call is TRBV28, the J call TRBJ1-2; 9 bases fit TRBD1. After removal of 8 bases from V and 4 bases from J, the junction contained 2 bases not matched to a gene. This CDR3 has 12 residues. Germline values: CDR1 MDHEN, CDR2 SYDVKM. The CDR3 DNA sequence: TGTGCCAGCCAGACAGGGGGCTATGGCTACACCTTC. Amino acids: CASQTGGYGYTF.

The rearrangement links TRBV18 to TRBJ2-7; maybe TRBD1 (6 bases). The germline V and J ends were trimmed by 6 bases and 4 bases, with 16 bases remaining between them. Germline assignment: CDR1 KGHSH and CDR2 LQKENI. The CDR3 totals 14 residues. The CDR3 loop reads CASSPRDTKYEQYF. The CDR3 DNA sequence: TGTGCCAGCTCGCCTCGGGACACCAAGTACGAGCAGTACTTC.

This clone was seen more than once but under ten times. This sequence joins TRBV19 and TRBJ2-5, with 8 bases aligning to TRBD1. This CDR3 spans 12 amino acids. The germline V gene encodes CDR1 LNHDA and CDR2 SQIVND (reference sequence). V lost 4 bases and J lost 5; bases outside the gene matches: 0. The CDR3 DNA reads TGTGCCAGTAGTAACAGGGGGGAGACCCAGTACTTC. This codes for CASSNRGETQYF.

The chain is built from TRBV6-4 and TRBJ2-1, with a weak D call TRBD2 (6 bases). V was trimmed by 6 bases and J by 9 bases, leaving 15 bases between them. Germline V CDR1 and CDR2: MRHNA, SNTAGT. This CDR3 has 13 residues. CDR3 amino acids: CASRERESGEQFF. The CDR3 DNA sequence: TGTGCCAGCAGAGAACGGGAGTCAGGTGAGCAGTTCTTC.

V and J are TRBV5-4 and TRBJ2-3, with 8 positions matching TRBD1. Germline-derived CDR1 and CDR2 are SGHNT and YYREEE (reference sequence). The CDR3 has 18 amino acids. Unmatched junction bases numbered 15, after V lost 4 bases and J lost 2 bases. The CDR3 sequence: CASSSDLRTGWDTDTQYF. The CDR3 DNA reads as TGTGCCAGCAGCAGCGACCTCCGGACAGGGTGGGACACAGATACGCAGTATTTT.

The rearrangement joins TRBV2 to TRBJ2-7, with D possibly matching TRBD2 (6 bases). Trimming shortened V by 7 bases and J by 1 base, and 14 bases separated the two germline ends. The CDR3 totals 14 residues. Germline CDR1 is SNHLY and CDR2 is FYNNEI. CDR3 in amino acids: CASIRREESYEQYF. The CDR3 DNA is TGTGCCAGCATAAGGAGGGAAGAGTCCTACGAGCAGTACTTC.

This sequence joins TRBV5-6 and TRBJ2-7; 8 nucleotides match TRBD1. V lost 2 bases to trimming and J lost 5 bases; unmatched junction nucleotides: 6. CDR3 length: 14 amino acids. From germline, CDR1 is SGHDT and CDR2 YYEEEE. CDR3 in amino acids: CASSFDRGFHEQYF. The DNA for the CDR3 is TGTGCCAGCAGCTTCGACAGGGGTTTCCACGAGCAGTACTTC. The entire variable domain, with the rest obtained from reference TRBV5-6 and TRBJ2-7, is as follows: DAGVTQSPTHLIKTRGQQVTLRCSPKSGHDTVSWYQQALGQGPQFIFQYYEEEERQRGNFPDRFSGHQFPNYSSELNVNALLLGDSALYLCASSFDRGFHEQYFGPGTRLTVT.

The chain recombines TRBV27 with TRBJ2-7; 7 nucleotides align to TRBD1. V trimming: 6 bases; J trimming: 7 bases; junction bases outside the gene matches: 6. The CDR3 loop spans 12 amino acids. From germline, CDR1 is MNHEY and CDR2 SMNVEV (reference sequence). CDR3 coding DNA: TGTGCCAGCAGAACAGGGGCGGTGGAGCAGTACTTC. Protein sequence: CASRTGAVEQYF.

This clone was seen a few times. V usage is TRBV4-3 and J usage is TRBJ2-3, with 8 bases fitting TRBD1. This CDR3 spans 17 amino acids. J lost 1 base, V lost 0 bases, and 6 bases had no gene match. The germline V gene encodes CDR1 LGHNA and CDR2 YSLEER. Written as DNA, the CDR3 is TGCGCCAGCAGCCAAGACTGGACAGGGTACGGCACAGATACGCAGTATTTT. Amino acid sequence: CASSQDWTGYGTDTQYF.